The T cell receptor (beta chain) under discussion was sequenced for a study of blood T cell repertoires in COVID-19 (TCRdb year 2020). Notes on the research overall: The collaborator samples originated in the United States, Italy and Spain and spanned the acute and convalescent phases of COVID-19. The prospective study material was composed of cDNA or gDNA derived from T cells, B-cell-depleted T cells, or PBMCs. The dataset comprised deeply sampled blood TCRbeta repertoires from subjects exposed to, actively infected with, or recovered from COVID-19. The repertoires were released in a freely available public database meant as a resource for research on the immune response to SARS-CoV-2. Samples were obtained from the ongoing ImmuneRACE study (first 160 participants) and from 1,200 or so subjects provided by 6 global collaborators. A de-identified subject ID, COVID-19 status, age in years and sex were almost always included in the sample metadata. Where available, HLA class I and class II types were obtained from metadata supplied by the sample provider rather than from assay-based typing.

General study outcomes and caveats: How much clinical and demographic metadata was included differed by source and by participant, and the metadata was provided uncurated.

About this clone: Its antigen has not been determined. Base qualities are not at hand, and no much larger clone is one base apart. This sample includes further DNA sequences coding for the same CDR3.

The immunoSEQ Assay, a bias-controlled multiplex PCR, was used to amplify TCRbeta CDR3 regions from genomic DNA. The source study handled its data this way. Within the assay, amplification of reference gene primers was used to estimate how many nucleated cells each sample contained. To quantify the absolute abundance of each unique TCRbeta CDR3 rearrangement, sequence reads were collapsed and filtered. For each sample, productive Simpson clonality was calculated by taking the square root of Simpson's diversity index across productive rearrangements. Sourced from immuneACCESS, this table was stored by TCRdb with only in-frame sequences that have V and J called. A share of the clones is absent; for the studies checked, an unresolved V gene accounts for under half, and the remainder has no known explanation. That table gives V, J and clone size, and the DNA gave D and trimming. The sample yields 200,000 to 250,000 clones; 70% to 90% were counted once. The ten most abundant clones make up 2% to 2.5% of the sample.

Counted from cysteine to phenylalanine, this CDR3 has 14 amino acids. CDR3 DNA only is kept here, 42 bases in frame from base 1. V gives up 0 bases and J gives up 1 base, and the segment between their germline ends measures 7 bases. CDR1 and CDR2 were assigned from the germline V gene as SGHRS and YFSETQ. Samples from volunteer blood donors who had recovered from COVID-19 were contributed by a second Seattle source. Each collaborating institution followed its own protocols to collect whole blood in K2EDTA tubes. For TCRbeta analysis, collaborator samples were shipped as frozen whole blood, as isolated PBMCs, or as DNA extracted from either sample type.

This TCR was sampled from a man younger than 45 who had recovered from COVID-19. Recombination joined TRBV5-1 with TRBJ1-1, with a weak D call of TRBD1 (6 bases match). The source material was peripheral blood. The CDR3 is CASSLGGGNTEAFF. The nucleotide sequence reads TGCGCCAGCAGCTTGGGAGGGGGGAACACTGAAGCTTTCTTT.